The 27 T cell receptor beta chains given below trace back to one sample, sequenced in a study of T-cell reconstitution after alpha-beta-depleted transplantation in children. A library of TCRbeta sequences, prepared with unique molecular identifiers, was generated. TCRdb itself ran the PCR reads through MiXCR, one entry per CDR3 protein. The table has a few hundred thousand distinct CDR3 sequences, 12% seen once. Sequencing used PBMCs from the stem cell graft donor, obtained from the stem cell graft. The receptors shown here come from a human donor who donated a stem cell graft to a child with combined immunodeficiency.

In its sample, this clonotype was seen many times. V gene TRBV12-3 or TRBV12-4 combines with J gene TRBJ2-7; TRBD2 matches 10 bases. CDR3 length equals 13 residues. J lost 4 bases, V lost 6 bases, and 3 bases had no gene match. CDR3 coding DNA: TGTGCCAGCAGGGCTAGCGGGGGATACGAGCAGTACTTC. Amino acid sequence: CASRASGGYEQYF.

Notes on this clonotype: A much larger clone lies one base from this, so it may be a read error. V usage is TRBV5-6 and J usage is TRBJ2-3, with 12 bases identical to TRBD1. Trimming removed 3 bases from V and 4 bases from J; junction bases left unmatched: 9. Germline lookup yields CDR1 SGHDT and CDR2 YYEEEE. This CDR3 spans 17 amino acids. The chain's CDR3 is CASSSGTGGAVADTQYF. In DNA, the CDR3 is TGTGCCAGCAGCTCCGGGACAGGGGGCGCAGTGGCAGATACGCAGTATTTT.

Note on this clonotype: A much larger clone lies one base from this, so it may be a read error. The conserved final phenylalanine or tryptophan is absent from the CDR3, which likely points to a read error. This chain connects TRBV12-3 or TRBV12-4 to TRBJ2-1; 11 bases line up with TRBD2. The CDR3 length is 16 residues. The V segment lost 1 base and the J segment 6 bases; nucleotides outside the gene matches: 5. The CDR3 loop reads CASSLDSGGAGNEQFY. The CDR3 nucleotides read TGTGCCAGCAGTTTAGATAGCGGGGGGGCAGGCAATGAGCAGTTCTAC.

The chain couples TRBV6-2 or TRBV6-3 to TRBJ2-1; TRBD1 aligns across 7 bases. The germline CDR1 and CDR2 sequences are MNHEY and SVGEGT. This CDR3 comprises 19 residues. V dropped 4 bases and J dropped 4; count of bases not matched to a gene: 19. CDR3 region: CASSFNPNGQESVYNEQFF. As DNA, the CDR3 is TGTGCCAGCAGTTTCAACCCAAACGGACAGGAATCCGTTTACAATGAGCAGTTCTTC.

The genes are TRBV10-3 and TRBJ2-7; 7 bases fit TRBD1. Trimming cost V 4 bases and J 5 bases; bases outside gene matches: 8. Germline lookup yields CDR1 ENHRY and CDR2 SYGVKD. The CDR3 sequence is 14 residues long. The CDR3 reads CAISALTGPHEQYF. The DNA for the CDR3 is TGTGCCATCAGTGCCCTGACAGGGCCCCACGAGCAGTACTTC.

This rearrangement joins TRBV7-9 to TRBJ1-4, with D possibly matching TRBD1 (6 bases). V lost 1 base to trimming and J lost 9 bases, with 9 bases between them. The CDR3 covers 13 residues. Germline CDR1 reads SEHNR; CDR2 reads FQNEAQ (reference sequence). In DNA form, the CDR3 reads TGTGCCAGCAGCTTAGTCCAGGGGCAAAAACTGTTTTTT. Translation gives CASSLVQGQKLFF.

This clonotype has a count of ten or more. The chain combines TRBV5-8 with TRBJ1-1; 8 bases line up with TRBD1. The ends lost 4 bases at V and 11 bases at J; junction bases unmatched: 10. The germline CDR1 and CDR2 sequences are SGHTS and YDEGEE. The CDR3 has 13 residues. The CDR3 spells CASSERTGWEAFF. DNA of the CDR3: TGTGCCAGCAGCGAGCGGACAGGGTGGGAGGCTTTCTTT.

This clonotype was seen many times. The J gene is TRBJ2-3, the V gene TRBV9; D might be TRBD1 (5 bases). Germline V gene data show CDR1 as SGDLS and CDR2 as YYNGEE. This CDR3 is 15 amino acids long. Trimming removed 6 bases at V and 5 bases at J, with 19 bases between. CDR3 DNA sequence: TGTGCCAGCAACAACGGTGGGGCCCCCGGAGATACGCAGTATTTT. Protein product: CASNNGGAPGDTQYF.

Comments on this clonotype: Just one base apart from a much larger clone, this may be a read error. V usage is TRBV6-1 and J usage is TRBJ1-5; no clear D gene. The germline V and J ends were trimmed by 4 bases and 0 bases, with 7 bases remaining between them. CDR3 length: 14 residues. Germline-derived CDR1 and CDR2 are MNHNS and SASEGT. The CDR3 DNA is TGTGCCAGCAGTGGACGGGGTAGCAATCAGCCCCAGCATTTT. Translating it yields CASSGRGSNQPQHF.

The rearrangement joins TRBV3-1 to TRBJ2-3; possible D gene TRBD2, 5 bases. CDR3 length: 15 amino acids. Germline V gives CDR1 LGHDT, CDR2 YNNKEL (reference sequence). V lost 8 bases and J 7 bases, leaving 22 bases between the germline ends. The CDR3 DNA follows: TGTGCCAGCTGCAAGCCGGGGAGTTCAGCGTATACGCAGTATTTT. Protein product: CASCKPGSSAYTQYF.

The sample holds a few counts of this clonotype. CDR3 DNA: TGTGCCAGCAGCCCAGTGGCGGGAAACGGCTACACCTTC. Its translation is CASSPVAGNGYTF. The chain joins TRBV7-3 to TRBJ1-2; D gene unclear. The CDR3 totals 13 residues. With 5 bases removed from V and 8 bases from J, the gap between germline ends came to 15 bases. The germline V gene encodes CDR1 SGHTA and CDR2 FQGTGA.

For this clonotype: A much more abundant neighbour one base away suggests this may be a read error. This sequence joins TRBV3-1 and TRBJ2-3; D is unresolved. This CDR3 spans 13 amino acids. The germline gives CDR1 LGHDT, CDR2 YNNKEL (reference sequence). The ends were cut back, 6 bases at V and 1 base at J, with 8 bases in the middle. The CDR3 reads CASSRQGTDTQYF. DNA for the CDR3: TGTGCCAGCAGTCGGCAGGGCACAGATACGCAGTATTTT.

This chain connects TRBV12-3 or TRBV12-4 to TRBJ2-7; 7 bases align to TRBD1. V trimming: 3 bases; J trimming: 4 bases; junction bases outside the gene matches: 12. The CDR3 contains 16 residues. As DNA, the CDR3 is TGTGCCAGCAGTTTGGCGATCCGGACAGGCGGGTACGAGCAGTACTTC. Its translation is CASSLAIRTGGYEQYF.

This clonotype was recorded a few times. The rearrangement links TRBV5-5 to TRBJ2-7; 8 nucleotides match TRBD1. There are 14 residues in the CDR3. Germline lookup yields CDR1 SGHKS and CDR2 YYEKEE (reference sequence). V dropped 4 bases and J dropped 4; count of bases not matched to a gene: 7. CDR3 protein: CASSKGGQEYEQYF. Written as DNA, the CDR3 is TGTGCCAGCAGCAAAGGGGGACAGGAATACGAGCAGTACTTC.

This clonotype was picked up many times. V usage is TRBV12-3 or TRBV12-4 and J usage is TRBJ2-7, with a possible D match to TRBD1 (5 bases). The CDR3 runs to 14 residues. V lost 2 bases to trimming and J lost 4 bases, with 12 bases between them. CDR3 DNA sequence: TGTGCCAGCAGTTTAAGGGCAGGGAAGTACGAGCAGTACTTC. Translating gives CASSLRAGKYEQYF.

The chain uses TRBV5-1 and TRBJ2-3; 12 nucleotides match TRBD2. The CDR3 sequence is 15 residues long. J gave up 7 bases and V 4 bases, and 7 bases lay outside the gene matches. Germline-derived CDR1 and CDR2 are SGHRS and YFSETQ. The CDR3 protein is CASSGTSGRTNTQYF. CDR3 DNA: TGCGCCAGCAGCGGAACTAGCGGGAGGACGAATACGCAGTATTTT.

This clonotype occurred a few times. The chain links TRBV30 to TRBJ2-3, with D tentatively TRBD1 (6 bases). In germline, CDR1 is GTSNPN, CDR2 SVGIG (reference sequence). V was trimmed by 0 bases and J by 5 bases, leaving 12 bases between them. CDR3 length: 14 amino acids. CDR3 sequence reads: CAWSVSQGIDTQYF. The CDR3 coding sequence is TGTGCCTGGAGTGTTAGTCAGGGGATAGATACGCAGTATTTT.

The chain recombines TRBV5-1 with TRBJ2-7, with D tentatively TRBD2 (6 bases). The CDR3 totals 16 residues. V was cut by 2 bases and J by 4 bases, with 19 bases left in between. In germline, CDR1 is SGHRS, CDR2 YFSETQ. The CDR3 loop is CASSLRRGGKDYEQYF. CDR3 in DNA: TGCGCCAGCAGCTTACGTCGGGGCGGGAAGGATTACGAGCAGTACTTC.

The V gene is TRBV7-6, the J gene TRBJ2-7, with 12 bases matching TRBD2. Germline assignment: CDR1 SGHVS and CDR2 FNYEAQ. With 1 base clipped from V and 5 bases from J, the junction kept 9 bases outside the gene matches. This CDR3 has 17 amino acids. This CDR3 reads CASSLDRGLAGPNEQYF. The DNA for the CDR3 is TGTGCCAGCAGCTTAGATCGTGGACTAGCGGGACCCAACGAGCAGTACTTC.

In this sample, this clonotype turned up many times. The chain has TRBV19 and TRBJ1-2; possibly TRBD1 for D (5 bases). The ends were cut back, 5 bases at V and 4 bases at J, with 14 bases in the middle. CDR1 and CDR2 from the germline V gene are LNHDA and SQIVND (reference sequence). The CDR3 extends over 14 amino acids. The CDR3 loop reads CASSQRQSGYGYTF. In DNA form, the CDR3 reads TGTGCCAGTAGTCAACGACAGTCAGGCTATGGCTACACCTTC.

The rearrangement links TRBV7-4 to TRBJ1-2; 8 bases align to TRBD1. The CDR3 spans 18 residues. Germline trimming cut 3 bases from V and 5 bases from J; bases unmatched to any gene: 17. CDR1 and CDR2 from the germline V gene are SGHVT and SQSDAQ. The CDR3 region is CASSFSPALTGDRYGYTF. In nucleotides, the CDR3 is TGTGCCAGCAGCTTCTCCCCAGCCCTGACAGGGGATAGATATGGCTACACCTTC.

This clonotype occurred many times. The gene calls are TRBV3-1 and TRBJ1-1; 7 bases align to TRBD1. The germline gives CDR1 LGHDT, CDR2 YNNKEL (reference sequence). The junction had 6 bases not matched to a gene; V was cut back by 4 bases and J by 1 base. The CDR3 has 15 amino acids. CDR3 sequence reads: CASSPPGQRNTEAFF. In DNA, the CDR3 is TGTGCCAGCAGCCCTCCGGGACAGCGGAACACTGAAGCTTTCTTT.

The chain couples TRBV10-3 to TRBJ2-7, with TRBD2 as a possible D gene (6 bases). Germline assignment: CDR1 ENHRY and CDR2 SYGVKD. CDR3 size: 13 residues. The germline V and J ends were trimmed by 4 bases and 9 bases, with 16 bases remaining between them. This CDR3 reads CAISGKGISGQYF. CDR3 nucleotides: TGTGCCATCAGTGGCAAGGGGATTAGCGGGCAGTACTTC.

In this sample, this clonotype turned up a few times. This chain uses TRBV9 with TRBJ2-1, with TRBD2 as a possible D gene (6 bases). Germline V CDR1 and CDR2: SGDLS, YYNGEE. V was cut by 0 bases and J by 3 bases, with 10 bases left in between. The CDR3 totals 15 residues. CDR3 coding DNA: TGTGCCAGCAGCGTAGACGGGGGAGACTACAATGAGCAGTTCTTC. This sequence encodes CASSVDGGDYNEQFF.

Ten or more counts support this clonotype. J is TRBJ2-3 and V is TRBV6-1; weak D call: TRBD2 (5 bases). Trimming removed 6 bases from V and 2 bases from J, with 18 bases in between. Germline assignment: CDR1 MNHNS and CDR2 SASEGT. The CDR3 runs to 16 residues. For the CDR3, the DNA is TGTGCCAGCAGCCTCTGGGAGCGCTCCTCCACAGATACGCAGTATTTT. It encodes CASSLWERSSTDTQYF.

This sequence joins TRBV18 and TRBJ2-3; no firm D call. The CDR3 runs 16 residues. Trimming pared 6 bases from V and 0 bases from J, leaving 16 bases between. Per germline, CDR1 KGHSH and CDR2 LQKENI. CDR3 nucleotides: TGTGCCAGCTCGGGCCTCTCGTCTGAGAGCACAGATACGCAGTATTTT. Its translation is CASSGLSSESTDTQYF. Full variable domain (rest looked up from reference TRBV18 and TRBJ2-3): NAGVMQNPRHLVRRRGQEARLRCSPMKGHSHVYWYRQLPEEGLKFMVYLQKENIIDESGMPKERFSAEFPKEGPSILRIQQVVRGDSAAYFCASSGLSSESTDTQYFGPGTRLTVL.

This clonotype was seen only a few times. V and J are TRBV12-3 or TRBV12-4 and TRBJ2-2; D is perhaps TRBD2 (6 bases). The V gene lost 8 bases and the J gene lost 6 bases, with 13 bases spanning the gap. The CDR3 runs to 13 residues. CDR3 nucleotides: TGTGCCAGCGGGCGGGGATCAGCCGGGGAGCTGTTTTTT. This translates into CASGRGSAGELFF.